This TCR beta chain originates from a study of OX40 agonist ivuxolimab in advanced cancers. Regarding the complete study: Ivuxolimab was an agonistic, fully human IgG2 monoclonal antibody directed against OX40 (CD134), a costimulatory receptor. Three dose-escalation patients achieved partial responses, one with hepatocellular carcinoma and two with cutaneous melanoma. A male proportion of roughly 80% and a mean age of 60 years, ranging from roughly 23 to 85, were recorded for the dose-escalation cohort. Prior anti-PD-1, anti-PD-L1 or anti-CTLA-4 therapy was permitted, and checkpoint inhibitors had been received by roughly 42% of dose-escalation patients. Intravenous ivuxolimab was administered to patients every 2 weeks at six dose levels: 0.01, 0.1, 0.3, 1.5, 3 and 10 mg/kg. The monotherapy dose-escalation portion (N of about 57 patients) of the phase I ivuxolimab trial is reported in the paper. Peripheral TCRbeta sequencing was intended to test whether TCR sequence diversity was altered and clonal T-cell expansion was caused by ivuxolimab. Of the roughly 52 dose-escalation patients, hepatocellular carcinoma was present in approximately 20, melanoma in roughly 15, renal cell carcinoma in 9 and head and neck cancer in 9.

The CDR3 covers 15 residues, taking in both the cysteine and the phenylalanine. The retained sequence is limited to the CDR3, 45 bases, with the frame set at the first base. V drops 3 bases and J drops 0 bases, leaving 14 bases in between. Reading the germline V gene gives CDR1 SQVTM and CDR2 ANQGSEA. Genomic DNA was isolated from the sorted cells so that the TCRbeta CDR3 region could be sequenced. TCRbeta CDR3 regions were sequenced using the immunoSEQ Assay. Here the immuneACCESS table is served through TCRdb, limited to in-frame sequences with V and J called. Missing clones are a known gap in these copies; in checked studies unresolved V genes cover under half, and the rest lacks a known reason. This sample holds 100,000 or so clones; roughly 94% were observed only once. The leading ten clones occupy 0.15% to 0.2% of the sample. Broader findings and caveats from the paper: After ivuxolimab, more expanded clones were found on average in CD8+ T cells than in CD4+ T cells. At doses from 0.1 to 3.0 mg/kg, clonal expansion was seen in both CD4+ and CD8+ blood T cells between baseline and week 6. The antigen specificity of the clonally expanded peripheral T cells was not determined. Low levels of normalized T-cell clonal expansion were also seen in some patients who did not respond. In the 0.1-3.0 mg/kg groups, partial responders were among the patients with the lowest normalized peripheral clonal expansion, particularly in CD8+ T cells.

A word on this clone: Its antigen remains undetermined. No base quality information exists; no much larger clone differs at one position.

The trial excluded patients who had a history of autoimmune disease or who were on systemic immunosuppression. In every dose cohort, peripheral blood was drawn for TCR sequencing at baseline, cycle 4 day 1, and cycle 7 day 1. The samples were drawn from a first-in-human, open-label, multicenter phase I dose-escalation trial of ivuxolimab. The trial enrolled adults with locally advanced or metastatic head and neck squamous cell, hepatocellular, melanoma or renal cell carcinoma. Before TCR sequencing, CD4+ T cells and CD8+ T cells from peripheral blood were sorted into separate populations. The chain is encoded by TRBV29-1 joined to TRBJ1-2; the D gene identity is not certain. The source was CD4+ or CD8+ T cells sorted from blood, collected in a trial of the OX40 agonist ivuxolimab. This sequence was found in an adult with an advanced solid tumor such as melanoma, head and neck, liver or kidney cancer. The CDR3 region has the sequence CSVDPGMQANYGYTF. The DNA is TGCAGCGTTGATCCGGGAATGCAAGCTAACTATGGCTACACCTTC.